A selection of T cell receptor beta chains follows, all from one sample in a study of blood T cell repertoires in COVID-19. Sequencing used immunoSEQ multiplex PCR; TCRdb keeps in-frame clones, though not all of them. The profile shows over 30,000 clones, roughly 75% of them singletons. Sequencing input: peripheral blood. These receptors all stem from an elderly man with active or convalescent COVID-19. The CDR3 runs from the conserved cysteine through the conserved F or W. D genes are given only for firm matches. The size of a clone is reported for some rows only, either as once, few or many, or as a class for expanded clones.

TRBJ1-6,-,-,TRBV27,CASTGASYNSPLHF,TGTGCCAGCACAGGGGCCTCCTATAATTCACCCCTCCACTTT
TRBJ2-1,-,TRBD2,TRBV7-8,CASSLLGTSGSEQFF,TGTGCCAGCAGCTTACTCGGGACTAGCGGGAGTGAGCAGTTCTTC
TRBJ2-7,-,TRBD1,TRBV5-1,CASSLDPPVVAGGADEQYF,TGCGCCAGCAGCTTGGACCCTCCGGTGGTAGCAGGGGGCGCAGACGAGCAGTACTTC
TRBJ2-7,few,-,TRBV6-5,CASSYGSRSYEQYF,TGTGCCAGCAGTTATGGTAGCCGCTCCTACGAGCAGTACTTC
TRBJ2-5,-,TRBD1,TRBV5-1,CASSWGDRETQYF,TGCGCCAGCAGCTGGGGGGACAGGGAGACCCAGTACTTC
TRBJ1-4,-,TRBD1,TRBV30,CAWSRGTGDEKLFF,TGTGCCTGGAGTCGTGGGACAGGGGACGAAAAACTGTTTTTT
TRBJ2-2,-,TRBD1,TRBV18,CASSLSTGGVGVVNTGELFF,TGTGCCAGCTCACTTTCAACAGGGGGCGTCGGTGTCGTTAACACCGGGGAGCTGTTTTTT
TRBJ1-2,-,TRBD1,TRBV3-1/TRBV3-2,CASSLGGGGSLATGYTF,TGTGCCAGCAGCCTCGGAGGGGGCGGTTCCCTCGCCACTGGCTACACCTTC
TRBJ1-5,-,-,TRBV5-1,CASSAQGDQPQHF,TGCGCCAGCAGTGCCCAGGGCGATCAGCCCCAGCATTTT
TRBJ1-1,-,-,TRBV3-1/TRBV3-2,CASSQEGGRFRAFF,TGTGCCAGCAGCCAAGAGGGGGGTCGTTTCCGGGCTTTCTTT
TRBJ2-3,-,-,TRBV6-2/TRBV6-3,CASSFRPADTGTDTQYF,TGTGCCAGCAGTTTCCGACCCGCGGACACCGGCACAGATACGCAGTATTTT
TRBJ2-3,-,-,TRBV25-1,CASSLTDTQYF,TGTGCCAGCAGTCTCACAGATACGCAGTATTTT
TRBJ2-7,-,-,TRBV10-2,CASSESEQGYEQYF,TGCGCCAGCAGTGAGTCGGAACAGGGTTACGAGCAGTACTTC
TRBJ2-4,-,-,TRBV6-2/TRBV6-3,CASSHMLGRVLAKNIQYF,TGTGCCAGCAGTCACATGCTAGGTCGGGTACTAGCCAAAAACATTCAGTACTTC
TRBJ1-2,-,-,TRBV9,CASSLNRAASNGYTF,TGTGCCAGCAGCCTCAACAGGGCGGCCTCTAATGGCTACACCTTC
TRBJ2-1,-,TRBD1,TRBV27,CASSSIGTGYNNEQFF,TGTGCCAGCAGTTCAATCGGGACAGGGTATAACAATGAGCAGTTCTTC
TRBJ2-1,-,-,TRBV12-3/TRBV12-4,CASRTGKYNEQFF,TGTGCCAGCAGAACAGGGAAATACAATGAGCAGTTCTTC
TRBJ2-3,-,-,TRBV9,CASSYGELSTDTQYF,TGTGCCAGCAGCTATGGGGAGTTGAGCACAGATACGCAGTATTTT
TRBJ1-3,-,-,TRBV28,CASSFRGAGNTIYF,TGTGCCAGCAGTTTTCGGGGGGCAGGAAACACCATATATTTT
TRBJ2-3,-,-,TRBV5-1,CASSLGITSTDTQYF,TGCGCCAGCAGCTTGGGCATCACTAGCACAGATACGCAGTATTTT
TRBJ1-4,-,TRBD1,TRBV28,CASSAPTGVWTLREKLFF,TGTGCCAGCAGTGCACCGACAGGGGTTTGGACGCTTCGTGAAAAACTGTTTTTT
TRBJ2-3,-,-,TRBV15,CATSRDLAGNTDTQYF,TGTGCCACCAGCAGAGATTTGGCAGGGAACACAGATACGCAGTATTTT
TRBJ2-7,few,-,TRBV19,CASSIGGTYEQYF,TGTGCCAGTAGTATCGGGGGTACCTACGAGCAGTACTTC
TRBJ1-1,-,-,TRBV21-1,CAPKSIYAPNTEAFF,TGTGCCCCTAAGAGCATCTACGCTCCGAACACTGAAGCTTTCTTT
TRBJ2-2,-,TRBD1,TRBV14,CASSPTGVMAGELFF,TGTGCCAGCAGCCCTACAGGGGTGATGGCCGGGGAGCTGTTTTTT
TRBJ1-2,-,TRBD1,TRBV4-3,CASSQQGQGAGEGYTF,TGCGCCAGCAGCCAACAGGGACAGGGGGCGGGAGAAGGCTACACCTTC
TRBJ1-5,-,-,TRBV6-5,CASSQQGDQPQHF,TGTGCCAGCAGTCAACAGGGAGATCAGCCCCAGCATTTT
TRBJ2-2,-,-,TRBV28,CASSYSRNTGELFF,TGTGCCAGCAGTTATAGCAGGAACACCGGGGAGCTGTTTTTT
TRBJ2-2,-,TRBD2,TRBV10-2,CASKLAGGPSNTGELFF,TGCGCCAGTAAACTAGCGGGAGGGCCCTCGAACACCGGGGAGCTGTTTTTT
TRBJ2-1,-,TRBD2,TRBV20-1,CSASGVGGLAGFEQFF,TGCAGTGCTAGTGGCGTGGGGGGACTAGCGGGGTTTGAGCAGTTCTTC
TRBJ1-5,-,-,TRBV28,CASNIDSNQPQHF,TGTGCCAGCAACATCGATAGCAATCAGCCCCAGCATTTT
TRBJ2-3,few,-,TRBV5-1,CASSQASTSDTDTQYF,TGCGCCAGCAGCCAAGCGTCAACCTCTGACACAGATACGCAGTATTTT
TRBJ1-5,-,TRBD1,TRBV28,CASKTGGNQPQHF,TGTGCCAGCAAGACAGGGGGCAATCAGCCCCAGCATTTT
TRBJ2-7,medium-sized,TRBD1,TRBV3-1/TRBV3-2,CASSQPGGGYEQYF,TGTGCCAGCAGCCAACCAGGGGGCGGATACGAGCAGTACTTC
TRBJ2-7,few,-,TRBV4-3,CASSQGLGAPYEQYF,TGCGCCAGCAGCCAAGGACTAGGGGCTCCCTACGAGCAGTACTTC
TRBJ1-4,-,-,TRBV5-5,CASSLQALSEKLFF,TGTGCCAGCAGCCTGCAGGCGTTGAGTGAAAAACTGTTTTTT
TRBJ2-5,once,TRBD1,TRBV28,CASSLGTGQEWETQYF,TGTGCCAGCAGTTTAGGGACAGGGCAGGAGTGGGAGACCCAGTACTTC